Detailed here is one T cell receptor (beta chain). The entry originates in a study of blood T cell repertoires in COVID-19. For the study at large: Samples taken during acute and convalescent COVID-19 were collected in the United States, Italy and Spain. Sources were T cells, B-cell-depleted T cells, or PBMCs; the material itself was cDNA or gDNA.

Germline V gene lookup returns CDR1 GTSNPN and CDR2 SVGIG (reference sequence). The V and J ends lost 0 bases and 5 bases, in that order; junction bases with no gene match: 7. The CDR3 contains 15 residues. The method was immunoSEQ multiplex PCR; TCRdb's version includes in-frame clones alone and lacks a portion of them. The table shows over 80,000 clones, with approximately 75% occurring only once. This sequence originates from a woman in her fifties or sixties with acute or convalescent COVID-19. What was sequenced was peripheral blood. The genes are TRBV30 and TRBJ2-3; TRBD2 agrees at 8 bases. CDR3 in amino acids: CAWSVSGGALDTQYF. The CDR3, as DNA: TGTGCCTGGAGTGTATCGGGGGGGGCTCTAGATACGCAGTATTTT.